This TCR beta chain was profiled in a study of blood T cell repertoires in COVID-19. The table came from immunoSEQ multiplex PCR; TCRdb's copy has only in-frame clones and leaves some out. The profile shows about 420,000 clones, approximately 90% of them singletons. Germline CDR1 is KGHSH and CDR2 is LQKENI. This CDR3 region has 17 residues. After removal of 2 bases from V and 0 bases from J, the junction contained 6 bases not matched to a gene. The rearrangement uses TRBV18 and TRBJ2-1; the match to TRBD2 covers 8 bases. Sequencing was done on a sample of peripheral blood. This sequence was found in a man between 18 and 35 years old with COVID-19, enrolled during active disease. The CDR3 loop is CASSPAGGLSSYNEQFF. The CDR3 DNA sequence: TGTGCCAGCTCACCAGCGGGAGGATTGAGCTCCTACAATGAGCAGTTCTTC.